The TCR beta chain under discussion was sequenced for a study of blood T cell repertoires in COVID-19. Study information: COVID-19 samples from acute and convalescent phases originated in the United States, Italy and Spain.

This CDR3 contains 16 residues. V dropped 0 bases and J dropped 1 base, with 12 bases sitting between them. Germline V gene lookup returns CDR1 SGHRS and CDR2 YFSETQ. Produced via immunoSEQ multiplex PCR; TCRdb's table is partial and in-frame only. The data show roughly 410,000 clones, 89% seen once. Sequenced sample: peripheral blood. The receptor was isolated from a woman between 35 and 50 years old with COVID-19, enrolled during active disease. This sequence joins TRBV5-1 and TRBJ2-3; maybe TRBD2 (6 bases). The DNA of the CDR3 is TGCGCCAGCAGCTTGGTGGTAGCGGAGCGCACAGATACGCAGTATTTT. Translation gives CASSLVVAERTDTQYF.